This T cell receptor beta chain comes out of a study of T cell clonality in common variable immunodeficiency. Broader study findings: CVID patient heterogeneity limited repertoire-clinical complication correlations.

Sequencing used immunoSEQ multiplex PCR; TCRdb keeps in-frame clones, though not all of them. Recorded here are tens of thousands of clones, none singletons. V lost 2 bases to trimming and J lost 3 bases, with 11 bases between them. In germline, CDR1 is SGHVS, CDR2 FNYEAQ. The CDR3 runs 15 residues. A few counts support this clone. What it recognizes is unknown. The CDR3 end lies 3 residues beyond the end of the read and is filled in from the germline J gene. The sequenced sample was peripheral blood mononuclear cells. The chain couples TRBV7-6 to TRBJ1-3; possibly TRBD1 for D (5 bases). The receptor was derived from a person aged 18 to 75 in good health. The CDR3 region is CASSLNDRGGNTIYF. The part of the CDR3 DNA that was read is TGTGCCAGCAGCTTAAACGACAGAGGTGGAAACACC. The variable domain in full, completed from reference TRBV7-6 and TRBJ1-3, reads GAGVSQSPRYKVTKRGQDVALRCDPISGHVSLYWYRQALGQGPEFLTYFNYEAQQDKSGLPNDRFSAERPEGSISTLTIQRTEQRDSAMYRCASSLNDRGGNTIYFGEGSWLTVV.